A selection of T cell receptor beta chains follows, all from one sample in a study of blood T cell repertoires in COVID-19. Generated by immunoSEQ multiplex PCR, the TCRdb table keeps only in-frame clones and is missing some. The sample yields about 140,000 clones, roughly 80% seen once. The sample taken for sequencing was peripheral blood. The receptors shown here come from a woman between 50 and 59 years old with active or convalescent COVID-19. Both conserved end residues are part of each CDR3. A D gene is named only where the DNA matches it firmly. Part of the rows lack a size; the others show once, few, many or a class for expanded clones.

j_call: TRBJ1-3
v_call: TRBV3-1/TRBV3-2
d_call: NA
clone_size: NA
cdr3_aa: CASSQDRPQVSSGNTIYF
cdr3_nt: TGTGCCAGCAGCCAAGATCGTCCCCAGGTCAGCTCTGGAAACACCATATATTTT

j_call: TRBJ2-3
v_call: TRBV7-3
d_call: NA
clone_size: NA
cdr3_aa: CASSLSQSTDTQYF
cdr3_nt: TGTGCCAGCAGCTTAAGCCAGAGCACAGATACGCAGTATTTT

j_call: TRBJ1-2
v_call: TRBV7-3
d_call: NA
clone_size: NA
cdr3_aa: CASSLHGVGYGYTF
cdr3_nt: TGTGCCAGCAGCTTACATGGAGTCGGCTATGGCTACACCTTC

j_call: TRBJ2-7
v_call: TRBV5-1
d_call: TRBD2
clone_size: NA
cdr3_aa: CASSPGLAGAPTYEQYF
cdr3_nt: TGCGCCAGCAGCCCCGGACTAGCGGGGGCCCCCACCTACGAGCAGTACTTC

j_call: TRBJ1-4
v_call: TRBV29-1
d_call: TRBD1
clone_size: NA
cdr3_aa: CSVEGQGNEKLFF
cdr3_nt: TGCAGCGTTGAAGGACAGGGGAATGAAAAACTGTTTTTT

j_call: TRBJ2-4
v_call: TRBV12-3/TRBV12-4
d_call: NA
clone_size: NA
cdr3_aa: CASSNINIQYF
cdr3_nt: TGTGCCAGCAGTAATATAAACATTCAGTACTTC

j_call: TRBJ1-5
v_call: TRBV7-3
d_call: NA
clone_size: few
cdr3_aa: CASSLGRGQPQHF
cdr3_nt: TGTGCCAGCAGCTTAGGGAGAGGTCAGCCCCAGCATTTT

j_call: TRBJ1-6
v_call: TRBV7-9
d_call: TRBD1
clone_size: NA
cdr3_aa: CASSRDSPLSSYNSPLHF
cdr3_nt: TGTGCCAGCAGTCGGGACAGTCCTTTAAGCTCCTATAATTCACCCCTCCACTTT

j_call: TRBJ2-7
v_call: TRBV5-1
d_call: TRBD2
clone_size: NA
cdr3_aa: CASSLAGTSGYEQYF
cdr3_nt: TGCGCCAGCAGCTTGGCTGGGACTAGCGGTTACGAGCAGTACTTC

j_call: TRBJ1-2
v_call: TRBV30
d_call: TRBD1
clone_size: few
cdr3_aa: CAWSLVPILGDRAYGYTF
cdr3_nt: TGTGCCTGGAGTCTAGTCCCGATACTAGGGGACAGGGCCTATGGCTACACCTTC

j_call: TRBJ2-7
v_call: TRBV3-1/TRBV3-2
d_call: NA
clone_size: NA
cdr3_aa: CASSLNKRGEQYF
cdr3_nt: TGTGCCAGCAGCCTTAATAAGAGAGGAGAGCAGTACTTC

j_call: TRBJ1-2
v_call: TRBV10-3
d_call: NA
clone_size: NA
cdr3_aa: CAISTPEGFSYTF
cdr3_nt: TGTGCCATCAGTACCCCGGAGGGTTTTAGCTACACCTTC